A single sample gave rise to the 20 T cell receptor beta chains below, sequenced in a study of T cell repertoires in cytomegalovirus infection. These receptors are not linked to any known antigen. TCRdb independently ran MiXCR on the reads; one entry per CDR3 protein. The table records around 570,000 distinct CDR3 sequences, approximately 40% of them present only once. The starting material was cultured PBMCs, obtained from culture after CMV antigen stimulation. All receptors come from a human donor in good health (CMV status not recorded). Some clones in this sample may be carry-over from other donors' samples.

The chain uses TRBV5-1 and TRBJ2-3; 11 positions match TRBD2. J gave up 2 bases and V 4 bases, and 9 bases lay outside the gene matches. Germline lookup yields CDR1 SGHRS and CDR2 YFSETQ. The CDR3 loop spans 17 amino acids. CDR3: CASSPAGTSGPTDTQYF. The DNA for the CDR3 is TGCGCCAGCAGCCCCGCCGGGACTAGCGGTCCCACAGATACGCAGTATTTT.

This clonotype was observed a handful of times. V is TRBV6-1 and J is TRBJ2-5; possibly TRBD2 for D (6 bases). V lost 7 bases and J 1 base, leaving 16 bases between the germline ends. The germline V gene encodes CDR1 MNHNS and CDR2 SASEGT. CDR3 length: 15 amino acids. Here the CDR3 reads CASTKTAEGQETQYF. The CDR3 bases are TGTGCCAGCACAAAGACAGCGGAGGGCCAAGAGACCCAGTACTTC.

The table lists this clonotype with many counts. CDR3 bases: TGTGCCAGCAGCTTATCGAGGGGTGGGACTGAAGCTTTCTTT. This gives the protein CASSLSRGGTEAFF. This chain uses TRBV7-2 with TRBJ1-1; TRBD1 is a possible D gene (5 bases). The germline V gene has CDR1 SGHTA and CDR2 FQGNSA. This CDR3 region has 14 residues. Trimming took off 2 bases at V and 5 bases at J, with 12 bases between the two ends.

The chain is built from TRBV10-3 and TRBJ2-3, with 11 positions matching TRBD2. Germline CDR1 reads ENHRY; CDR2 reads SYGVKD. CDR3 size: 15 residues. Trimming removed 6 bases from V and 2 bases from J; junction bases left unmatched: 4. The CDR3 sequence: CAIRGLAATTDTQYF. DNA of the CDR3: TGTGCCATCAGGGGACTAGCGGCGACCACAGATACGCAGTATTTT.

This clonotype turned up a few times. This chain links TRBV7-2 with TRBJ2-3; D gene ambiguous. Germline loops: CDR1 SGHTA, CDR2 FQGNSA. The CDR3 totals 14 residues. V was trimmed by 4 bases and J by 1 base, leaving 9 bases between them. Written as DNA, the CDR3 is TGTGCCAGCAGCTCCTACCGGCGCACAGATACGCAGTATTTT. Translated: CASSSYRRTDTQYF.

The chain is built from TRBV28 and TRBJ2-2, with D possibly being TRBD1 (6 bases). This CDR3 contains 16 residues. Germline V gene sequence: CDR1 MDHEN, CDR2 SYDVKM. Trimming stripped 4 bases from V and 3 bases from J, with 15 bases between. The CDR3 here is CASSYLGQSDTGELFF. CDR3 in DNA: TGTGCCAGCAGTTACTTAGGACAGTCAGACACCGGGGAGCTGTTTTTT.

The chain uses TRBV28 and TRBJ1-5; TRBD1 agrees at 7 bases. The CDR3 runs 15 residues. V shed 8 bases and J 1 base; nucleotides not matched to a gene: 8. Germline V gene sequence: CDR1 MDHEN, CDR2 SYDVKM. The CDR3 DNA follows: TGTGCCAGCTACAGGGGAGGGGTGAGCAATCAGCCCCAGCATTTT. The encoded protein is CASYRGGVSNQPQHF.

The rearrangement joins TRBV20-1 to TRBJ2-1; TRBD2 matches 8 bases. V was pared by 6 bases and J by 8 bases, with 15 bases of the junction left unmatched. The length of the CDR3 is 15 residues. Germline lookup yields CDR1 DFQATT and CDR2 SNEGSKA (reference sequence). The CDR3 spells CSAPTRSGSLDEQFF. The CDR3 bases are TGCAGTGCCCCTACGAGGAGCGGGAGTTTAGATGAGCAGTTCTTC.

The rearrangement links TRBV4-3 to TRBJ1-2, with a possible D match to TRBD1 (6 bases). This CDR3 region has 15 residues. Trimming cost V 4 bases and J 3 bases, with 15 bases left between them. From germline, CDR1 is LGHNA and CDR2 YSLEER. In DNA form, the CDR3 reads TGCGCCAGCAGCCCCGAGGGGAAGGGGGACTATGGCTACACCTTC. It specifies CASSPEGKGDYGYTF.

The chain recombines TRBV20-1 with TRBJ1-3; D might be TRBD1 (5 bases). CDR1 and CDR2 from the germline V gene are DFQATT and SNEGSKA (reference sequence). V was shortened by 0 bases and J by 0 bases, with 12 bases between the two germline ends. This CDR3 region has 16 residues. CDR3 protein: CSARESEGRSGNTIYF. Written as DNA, the CDR3 is TGCAGTGCTAGAGAGTCGGAGGGGCGCTCTGGAAACACCATATATTTT.

This chain connects TRBV10-3 to TRBJ2-5; a weak D match, TRBD1 (5 bases). V dropped 3 bases and J dropped 5 bases, with 7 bases sitting between them. The germline gives CDR1 ENHRY, CDR2 SYGVKD. The CDR3 is 12 residues long. DNA for the CDR3: TGTGCCATCAGTGACAGGGCGGAGACCCAGTACTTC. Translating it yields CAISDRAETQYF.

A few counts support this clonotype. J is TRBJ1-5 and V is TRBV6-2 or TRBV6-3, with D possibly matching TRBD1 (6 bases). Trimming took 2 bases from V and 4 from J, leaving 15 bases between them. Per germline, CDR1 MNHEY and CDR2 SVGEGT. The CDR3 has 16 residues. The CDR3 coding sequence is TGTGCCAGCAGTTACGAGGTGGAGGGGACAAATCAGCCCCAGCATTTT. It yields the protein CASSYEVEGTNQPQHF.

This clonotype was counted only a few times. The CDR3 is CASSIGGTAYNEQFF. CDR3 DNA: TGTGCCAGTAGTATAGGGGGGACAGCCTACAATGAGCAGTTCTTC. The chain couples TRBV19 to TRBJ2-1; 7 bases agree with TRBD1. The J segment lost 2 bases and the V segment lost 1 base, leaving 2 bases of the junction unmatched. There are 15 residues in the CDR3. CDR1 is LNHDA, CDR2 SQIVND, per germline (reference sequence).

The chain has TRBV5-1 and TRBJ1-1, with a possible D match to TRBD1 (6 bases). Germline V lookup: CDR1 SGHRS, CDR2 YFSETQ. The CDR3 length is 16 residues. The V gene lost 0 bases and the J gene lost 4 bases, with 16 bases spanning the gap. Written as DNA, the CDR3 is TGCGCCAGCAGCTTGGGTTGGGGGCCGGGTGGCACTGAAGCTTTCTTT. This gives the protein CASSLGWGPGGTEAFF. The complete variable domain, with remaining parts taken from reference TRBV5-1 and TRBJ1-1, reads KAGVTQTPRYLIKTRGQQVTLSCSPISGHRSVSWYQQTPGQGLQFLFEYFSETQRNKGNFPGRFSGRQFSNSRSEMNVSTLELGDSALYLCASSLGWGPGGTEAFFGQGTRLTVV.

The chain combines TRBV6-5 with TRBJ1-1; 7 positions match TRBD1. Germline V CDR1 and CDR2: MNHEY, SVGAGI. The V segment lost 6 bases and the J segment 6 bases; nucleotides outside the gene matches: 10. CDR3 length: 14 amino acids. CDR3 region: CASSSRDSASEAFF. In DNA form, the CDR3 reads TGTGCCAGCAGCAGCCGGGACAGTGCTTCTGAAGCTTTCTTT.

J is TRBJ2-7 and V is TRBV7-8, with 11 bases identical to TRBD2. The CDR3 loop spans 17 amino acids. Unmatched junction bases numbered 7, after V lost 0 bases and J lost 3 bases. Germline V lookup: CDR1 SGHVS, CDR2 FQNEAQ. The CDR3 loop reads CASSLAPSGLAGYEQYF. In DNA form, the CDR3 reads TGTGCCAGCAGCTTAGCGCCGTCTGGACTAGCGGGCTACGAGCAGTACTTC.

V gene TRBV11-2 combines with J gene TRBJ2-7; the D gene is possibly TRBD1 (5 bases). V was cut by 4 bases and J by 7 bases, with 32 bases left in between. Germline assignment: CDR1 SGHAT and CDR2 FQNNGV. The CDR3 extends over 19 amino acids. CDR3 protein: CASSYQGDPTRALRSEQYF. CDR3 bases: TGTGCCAGCAGCTACCAGGGTGATCCAACTCGGGCACTAAGATCGGAGCAGTACTTC.

The rearrangement joins TRBV19 to TRBJ2-1; a weak D match, TRBD2 (6 bases). Trimming took off 6 bases at V and 0 bases at J, with 12 bases between the two ends. The CDR3 spans 15 residues. The germline V gene encodes CDR1 LNHDA and CDR2 SQIVND (reference sequence). The DNA of the CDR3 is TGTGCCAGTAGCGGAGGGCCTAGCTCCTACAATGAGCAGTTCTTC. Protein sequence: CASSGGPSSYNEQFF.

This chain connects TRBV7-9 to TRBJ2-3, with no clear D. The V end lost 1 base, the J end lost 2 bases, and 13 bases lay between the germline ends. The CDR3 is 16 amino acids. CDR1 is SEHNR and CDR2 is FQNEAQ in the germline V gene (reference sequence). The CDR3 loop reads CASSLGGAPNTDTQYF. CDR3 in DNA: TGTGCCAGCAGCTTAGGAGGCGCCCCCAACACAGATACGCAGTATTTT.

This chain joins TRBV5-1 and TRBJ2-1; 10 nucleotides agree with TRBD2. The germline CDR1 and CDR2 sequences are SGHRS and YFSETQ. V was clipped by 4 bases and J by 4 bases; unmatched bases: 5. The CDR3 sequence is 15 residues long. The CDR3 sequence is CASSAQAGGYNEQFF. CDR3 bases: TGCGCCAGCAGCGCACAAGCGGGAGGGTACAATGAGCAGTTCTTC. The full variable domain, its missing parts supplied by reference TRBV5-1 and TRBJ2-1, is KAGVTQTPRYLIKTRGQQVTLSCSPISGHRSVSWYQQTPGQGLQFLFEYFSETQRNKGNFPGRFSGRQFSNSRSEMNVSTLELGDSALYLCASSAQAGGYNEQFFGPGTRLTVL.